This T cell receptor beta chain is from a study of response to subunit inactivated influenza vaccine. Study-wide findings and caveats: Each seasonal influenza vaccination, the authors suggested, recruits few new T cells.

About this clonotype: Its antigen is unknown.

One entry per CDR3 protein, called by TCRdb with MiXCR from the RT-PCR reads. The sample records 650,000 to 800,000 distinct CDR3 sequences, approximately 15% being singletons. Losses at the gene ends were 3 bases for V and 5 bases for J; bases not matched to a gene: 5. The CDR3 extends over 15 amino acids. Germline-derived CDR1 and CDR2 are MNHEY and SVGAGI. The sample consisted of PBMCs from blood, taken about 14 days before vaccination. The clonotype comes from a man in his fifties who received an inactivated influenza vaccine. V gene TRBV6-5 combines with J gene TRBJ2-5; TRBD2 matches 11 bases. The CDR3 nucleotides are TGTGCCAGCAGTTATAGCGGGGGGGCCCGGGAGACCCAGTACTTC. This gives the protein CASSYSGGARETQYF.